The T cell receptor (beta chain) under discussion was sequenced for a study of neurological immune-mediated disorders. This clonotype was recorded at least ten times. PBMCs numbering 2 million and stored at -80 C yielded the unsorted libraries. cDNA was made by 5'RACE with 10-nucleotide random UMIs. Over 190 million TCR-beta sequences from 15-18 subjects came out of each sequencing run. Using its own MiXCR run on the 5' RACE reads, TCRdb lists one record per CDR3 protein. Seen here are under 85,000 distinct CDR3 sequences, around 5% observed once, and the top ten hold around 5.3%. V trimming: 11 bases; J trimming: 1 base; junction bases outside the gene matches: 7. Germline-derived CDR1 and CDR2 are SNHLY and FYNNEI. The CDR3 sequence is 13 residues long.

The specimen sequenced was PBMCs. The sequence derives from a human donor with multiple sclerosis. The donor label of this sample is uncertain. The J gene is TRBJ1-1, the V gene TRBV2, with TRBD1 identical over 7 bases. CDR3 residues: CAEGAGGNTEAFF. CDR3 in DNA: TGTGCCGAAGGGGCAGGGGGGAACACTGAAGCTTTCTTT.